Listed below are T cell receptor beta chains from one sample, sequenced in a study of cytomegalovirus exposure and HLA in healthy donors. Profiled with immunoSEQ multiplex PCR; TCRdb holds only in-frame clones, not every one. Of 150,000 to 250,000 clones detected, 80% to 90% appear once; the ten largest clones hold around 1.2%. What was sequenced was PBMCs. All receptors derive from a woman in her twenties or thirties in good health and CMV-seronegative. Each CDR3 is given with its conserved first and last residue. A D gene is named only where the DNA matches it firmly. A row's size may be missing; if present it is once, few, many or a size class.

>TRBV29-1|NA|NA|TRBJ2-3
TGCAGCGTTGAAGCGACAGATATCACAGATACGCAGTATTTT
CSVEATDITDTQYF
>TRBV5-1|NA|TRBD2|TRBJ2-2
TGCGCCAGCAGCCATCGGACTAGCGGGAACACCGGGGAGCTGTTTTTT
CASSHRTSGNTGELFF
>TRBV7-2|NA|NA|TRBJ1-5
TGTGCCAGCAACGTGGAGGGGAATCAGCCCCAGCATTTT
CASNVEGNQPQHF
>TRBV10-1|NA|TRBD1|TRBJ1-5
TGCGCCAGCTCCCGGGACAGAGGCAATCAGCCCCAGCATTTT
CASSRDRGNQPQHF
>TRBV6-5|NA|TRBD1|TRBJ1-5
TGTGCCAGCAGTCCCGGGACAGTTAGCAATCAGCCCCAGCATTTT
CASSPGTVSNQPQHF
>TRBV11-3|NA|NA|TRBJ2-2
TGTGCCAGCAGCTTAGATCGCGTGGGGCGCGGGGAGCTGTTTTTT
CASSLDRVGRGELFF
>TRBV7-9|NA|TRBD1|TRBJ1-1
TGTGCCAGCAGCTCATCGGGGACAGGAGGGGTGACTGAAGCTTTCTTT
CASSSSGTGGVTEAFF
>TRBV29-1|NA|NA|TRBJ2-1
TGCAGCGTTCCCCCCGGGACAATGTACAATGAGCAGTTCTTC
CSVPPGTMYNEQFF
>TRBV7-9|NA|NA|TRBJ2-7
TGTGCCAGCAGCTCCGCTGGAGTCGCCTACGAGCAGTACTTC
CASSSAGVAYEQYF
>TRBV7-9|once|TRBD2|TRBJ2-2
TGTGCCAGCAGCTCCGGGACTAGCGGGACCGGGGAGCTGTTTTTT
CASSSGTSGTGELFF
>TRBV6-6|NA|TRBD2|TRBJ2-7
TGTGCCAGCACAGCGGGAGCTACCTACGAGCAGTACTTC
CASTAGATYEQYF
>TRBV5-4|NA|NA|TRBJ2-1
TGTGCCAGCAGCTTAACGACTAGAAACAATGAGCAGTTCTTC
CASSLTTRNNEQFF
>TRBV18|NA|TRBD1|TRBJ1-1
TGTGCCAGCTCACCCGAGACAGGGGACACTGAAGCTTTCTTT
CASSPETGDTEAFF
>TRBV30|once|NA|TRBJ2-3
TGTGCCTGGAGCTGTTCAGATTGCGATACGCAGTATTTT
CAWSCSDCDTQYF
>TRBV30|NA|TRBD2|TRBJ2-3
TGTGCCTGGAGTGTGGTAGCGGGGTCCACAGATACGCAGTATTTT
CAWSVVAGSTDTQYF
>TRBV5-1|NA|NA|TRBJ2-7
TGCGCCAGCAGCTTGGAGGTGGCGGCCCCCTACGAGCAGTACTTC
CASSLEVAAPYEQYF
>TRBV4-1|NA|TRBD1|TRBJ2-5
TGCGCCAGCAGCCAAGTCCCGACAGGGGGCTGGAAGACCCAGTACTTC
CASSQVPTGGWKTQYF
>TRBV7-9|NA|TRBD2|TRBJ2-5
TGTGCCAGCAGCTCCCGGGGGGTGCAGGGCGCCCACTCAGAGACCCAGTACTTC
CASSSRGVQGAHSETQYF
>TRBV4-2|NA|NA|TRBJ1-4
TGTGCCAGCAGCCCCCTCGGTGAAAAACTGTTTTTT
CASSPLGEKLFF
>TRBV11-1|NA|TRBD1|TRBJ2-2
TGTGCCAGCAGCGGAGTCCCGACAGGGCTGATCGGGGAGCTGTTTTTT
CASSGVPTGLIGELFF
>TRBV6-1|NA|NA|TRBJ1-3
TGTGCCAGCAGTCGCACAGGGACTAATGGAAACACCATATATTTT
CASSRTGTNGNTIYF
>TRBV9|NA|NA|TRBJ2-7
TGTGCCAGCAGCGCGGGCCCCGGGGGAGGGGGGGCCCCCTACGAGCAGTACTTC
CASSAGPGGGGAPYEQYF
>TRBV6-5|NA|NA|TRBJ1-2
TGTGCCAGCAGTTACCGGGACACCGCTAACTATGGCTACACCTTC
CASSYRDTANYGYTF
>TRBV10-2|few|NA|TRBJ1-5
TGCGCCAGCAGTGAGCAGGGTTTCAATCAGCCCCAGCATTTT
CASSEQGFNQPQHF
>TRBV28|NA|NA|TRBJ2-3
TGTGCCAGCGACGGGTGGGATACGCAGTATTTT
CASDGWDTQYF
>TRBV10-1|NA|TRBD2|TRBJ2-7
TGCGCCAGCAGCGAACCGGCTAGCGGGAGCTACGAGCAGTACTTC
CASSEPASGSYEQYF
>TRBV6-5|NA|TRBD1|TRBJ2-3
TGTGCCAGCAGTGACCGACAGGGCCCAGATACGCAGTATTTT
CASSDRQGPDTQYF
>TRBV10-2|NA|TRBD1|TRBJ1-1
TGCGCCAGCAGTGCCGGGACAGGGTCAGGGACTGAAGCTTTCTTT
CASSAGTGSGTEAFF
>TRBV28|NA|NA|TRBJ1-1
TGTGCCAGCTCAAGAACCCAGTCATCCACTGAAGCTTTCTTT
CASSRTQSSTEAFF
>TRBV5-6|NA|NA|TRBJ2-7
TGTGCCAGCAGCACAACGCGGTCGACCTACGAGCAGTACTTC
CASSTTRSTYEQYF
>TRBV5-1|NA|TRBD1|TRBJ1-6
TGCGCCAGCAGCTTAGGACAGGGAGGCCGTTCGAATAATTCACCCCTCCACTTT
CASSLGQGGRSNNSPLHF
>TRBV19|NA|TRBD2|TRBJ2-1
TGTGCCAGTAGGAAGCGGGGAAATGAGCAGTTCTTC
CASRKRGNEQFF
>TRBV18|few|NA|TRBJ1-5
TGTGCCAGCTCACCCGGCACAGACAATCAGCCCCAGCATTTT
CASSPGTDNQPQHF
>TRBV10-3|NA|NA|TRBJ2-1
TGTGCCATCAGCCCGGGGAGCGGTACCTACAATGAGCAGTTCTTC
CAISPGSGTYNEQFF
>TRBV5-6|NA|TRBD2|TRBJ2-1
TGTGCCAGCAGCTTGGCCGGGAGGGCCTACAATGAGCAGTTCTTC
CASSLAGRAYNEQFF
>TRBV2|NA|TRBD2|TRBJ2-1
TGTGCCAGCCTCGGGACTAGCGGGAGAAGATCCTACAATGAGCAGTTCTTC
CASLGTSGRRSYNEQFF
>TRBV6-1|once|NA|TRBJ2-5
TGTGCCAGCAGGGAGGGAAATGCTGAGACCCAGTACTTC
CASREGNAETQYF
>TRBV30|NA|TRBD2|TRBJ2-1
TGTGCCAGAACGGGGGAGGGCCATAAAAGGGATGAGCAGTTCTTC
CARTGEGHKRDEQFF
>TRBV7-9|many|TRBD1|TRBJ1-3
TGTGCCAGCAGCGTGAAAGACAGGGGGCTTGGAAACACCATATATTTT
CASSVKDRGLGNTIYF
>TRBV5-1|NA|NA|TRBJ1-2
TGCGCCAGCAGCTTGTTGGGCAGGGACTATGGCTACACCTTC
CASSLLGRDYGYTF
>TRBV30|NA|TRBD2|TRBJ2-5
TGTGCCTGCGCCACCTGGACTAGCAGACAGACCCAGTACTTC
CACATWTSRQTQYF
>TRBV29-1|NA|TRBD2|TRBJ2-1
TGCAGCGTTGACTGGGCTAGCGGGACGTACAATGAGCAGTTCTTC
CSVDWASGTYNEQFF